One T cell receptor (beta chain) is described in this entry. The antigen remains undetermined. The data derive from a study of STAT5B mutations in CD4+ large granular lymphocyte leukemia. Study findings and constraints: Patient CD4-sorted repertoires looked more clonal than healthy CD4+ repertoires, even without putative leukemic clones.

The CDR3 runs to 15 residues. Germline V lookup: CDR1 LNHDA, CDR2 SQIVND (reference sequence). With 3 bases removed from V and 4 bases from J, the gap between germline ends came to 14 bases. Sequenced by immunoSEQ multiplex PCR; TCRdb stores in-frame clones only, minus some. This sample has 37,000 or so clones, with about 81% found just once. The source is a human donor in good health. Specimen: CD4+ T cells from blood buffy coats. V usage is TRBV19 and J usage is TRBJ2-3, with D possibly matching TRBD1 (5 bases). CDR3 loop: CASSINQGQSDTQYF. The CDR3 DNA is TGTGCCAGTAGTATTAACCAGGGCCAGTCAGATACGCAGTATTTT.